This T cell receptor beta chain originates from a study of cytomegalovirus exposure and HLA in healthy donors. Study-level results: Altogether, some 170 TCR beta chains were recorded as cytomegalovirus-associated.

Primers: 60 Vbeta forward and 13 Jbeta reverse. Using immunoSEQ multiplex PCR, the repertoire was profiled, and TCRdb retains in-frame clones only, with some absent. The table includes some 150,000 clones, approximately 84% detected once. Of note for this clone: The antigen is undetermined.

Sequencing was carried out using PBMCs. This sequence was found in a middle-aged woman in good health and CMV-seronegative.

DNA of the CDR3: TGTGCCAGCAGCTTAATTCCCCCAGTCCCGCCGATATACGAGCAGTACTTC. Amino acids: CASSLIPPVPPIYEQYF. The chain combines TRBV7-2 with TRBJ2-7; D uncertain. This CDR3 is built from 17 residues. The V gene lost 2 bases and the J gene lost 4 bases, with 21 bases spanning the gap. Germline values: CDR1 SGHTA, CDR2 FQGNSA.